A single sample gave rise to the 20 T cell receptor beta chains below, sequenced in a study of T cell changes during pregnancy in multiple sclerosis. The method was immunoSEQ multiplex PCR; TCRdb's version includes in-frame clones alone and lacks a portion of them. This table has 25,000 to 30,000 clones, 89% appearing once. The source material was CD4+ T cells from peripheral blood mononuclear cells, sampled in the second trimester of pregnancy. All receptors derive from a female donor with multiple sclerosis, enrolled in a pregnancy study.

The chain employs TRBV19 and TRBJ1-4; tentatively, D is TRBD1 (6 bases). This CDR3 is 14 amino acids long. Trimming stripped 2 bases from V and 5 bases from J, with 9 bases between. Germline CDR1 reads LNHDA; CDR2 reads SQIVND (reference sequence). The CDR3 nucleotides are TGTGCCAGTAGTATAACAGGACAGAATGAAAAACTGTTTTTT. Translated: CASSITGQNEKLFF.

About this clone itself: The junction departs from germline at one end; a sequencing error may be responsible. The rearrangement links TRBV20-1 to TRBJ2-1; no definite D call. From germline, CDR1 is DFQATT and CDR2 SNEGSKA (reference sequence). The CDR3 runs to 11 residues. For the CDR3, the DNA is TGCAGTGCCCACTTATACAGTGAGCAGTTCTTC. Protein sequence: CSAHLYSEQFF.

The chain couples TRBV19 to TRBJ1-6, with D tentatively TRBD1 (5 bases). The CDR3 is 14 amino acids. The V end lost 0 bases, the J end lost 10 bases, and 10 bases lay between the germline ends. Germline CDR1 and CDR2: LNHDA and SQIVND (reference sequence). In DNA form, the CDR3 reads TGTGCCAGTAGTATAGAGGGAGGGGAATCACCCCTCCACTTT. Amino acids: CASSIEGGESPLHF.

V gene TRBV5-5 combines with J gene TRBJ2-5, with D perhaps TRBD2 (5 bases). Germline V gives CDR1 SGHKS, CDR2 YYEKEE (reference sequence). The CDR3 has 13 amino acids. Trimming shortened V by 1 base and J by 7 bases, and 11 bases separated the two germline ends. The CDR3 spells CASSLSQEVTQYF. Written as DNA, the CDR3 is TGTGCCAGCAGCTTGTCTCAGGAGGTGACCCAGTACTTC.

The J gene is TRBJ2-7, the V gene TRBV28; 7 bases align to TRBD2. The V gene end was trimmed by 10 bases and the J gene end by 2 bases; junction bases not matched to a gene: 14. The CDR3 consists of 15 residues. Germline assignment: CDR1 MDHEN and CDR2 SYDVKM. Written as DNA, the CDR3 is TGTGCCACCTTAATGGCGGCTAGCGGTCCCTACGAGCAGTACTTC. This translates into CATLMAASGPYEQYF.

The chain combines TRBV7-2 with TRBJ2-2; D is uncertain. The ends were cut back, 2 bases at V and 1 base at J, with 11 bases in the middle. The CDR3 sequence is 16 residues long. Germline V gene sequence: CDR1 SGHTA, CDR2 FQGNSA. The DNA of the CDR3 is TGTGCCAGCAGCTTAAACGCCCGAGGGAACACCGGGGAGCTGTTTTTT. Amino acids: CASSLNARGNTGELFF.

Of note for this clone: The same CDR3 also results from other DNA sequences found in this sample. The CDR3 region is CASSWSPGQGSYEQYF. The DNA for the CDR3 is TGTGCCAGCAGTTGGTCCCCGGGACAAGGGTCCTACGAGCAGTACTTC. The rearrangement uses TRBV28 and TRBJ2-7; D is possibly TRBD1 (6 bases). Germline lookup yields CDR1 MDHEN and CDR2 SYDVKM. The CDR3 is made up of 16 amino acids. The V gene lost 4 bases and the J gene lost 1 base, with 17 bases spanning the gap.

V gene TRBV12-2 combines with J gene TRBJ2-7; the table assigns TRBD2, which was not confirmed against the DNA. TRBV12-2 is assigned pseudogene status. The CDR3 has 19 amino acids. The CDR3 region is CARLAKALRFIRGTYEQYF. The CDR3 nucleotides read TGTGCAAGACTAGCTAAGGCCCTGCGCTTCATACGGGGGACCTACGAGCAGTACTTC.

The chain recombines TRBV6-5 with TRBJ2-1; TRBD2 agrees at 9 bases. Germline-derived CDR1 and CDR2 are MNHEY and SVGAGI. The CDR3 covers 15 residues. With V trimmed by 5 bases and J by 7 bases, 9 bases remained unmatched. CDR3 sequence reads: CASSRGLAEENEQFF. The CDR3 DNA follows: TGTGCCAGCAGTCGGGGACTAGCTGAAGAAAATGAGCAGTTCTTC.

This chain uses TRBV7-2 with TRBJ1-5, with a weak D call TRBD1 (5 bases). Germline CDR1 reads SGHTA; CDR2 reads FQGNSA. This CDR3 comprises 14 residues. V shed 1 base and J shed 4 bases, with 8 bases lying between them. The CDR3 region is CASSLVGGNQPQHF. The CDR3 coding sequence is TGTGCCAGCAGCTTAGTGGGGGGGAATCAGCCCCAGCATTTT.

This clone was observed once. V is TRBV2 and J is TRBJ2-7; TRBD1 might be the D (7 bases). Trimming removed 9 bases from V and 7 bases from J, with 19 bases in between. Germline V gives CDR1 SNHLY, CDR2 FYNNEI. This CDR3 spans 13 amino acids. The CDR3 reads CASGTALGGEQYF. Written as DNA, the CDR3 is TGTGCCAGTGGGACAGCCCTCGGAGGGGAGCAGTACTTC.

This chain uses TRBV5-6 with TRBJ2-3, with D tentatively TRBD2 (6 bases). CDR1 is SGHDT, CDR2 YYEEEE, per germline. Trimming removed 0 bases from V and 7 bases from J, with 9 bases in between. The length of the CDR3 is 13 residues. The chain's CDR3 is CASSLGRENTQYF. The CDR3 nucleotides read TGTGCCAGCAGCTTGGGACGGGAGAATACGCAGTATTTT.

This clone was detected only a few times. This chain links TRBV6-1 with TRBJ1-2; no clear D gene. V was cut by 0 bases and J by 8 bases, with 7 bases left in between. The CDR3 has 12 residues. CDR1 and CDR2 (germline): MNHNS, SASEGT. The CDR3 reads CASSEALEGYTF. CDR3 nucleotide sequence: TGTGCCAGCAGTGAAGCGTTAGAGGGCTACACCTTC.

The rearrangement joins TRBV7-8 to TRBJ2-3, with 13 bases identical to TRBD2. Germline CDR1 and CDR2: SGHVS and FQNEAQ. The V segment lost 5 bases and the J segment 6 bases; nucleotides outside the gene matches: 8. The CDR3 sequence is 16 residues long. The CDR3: CASSQGPGLAGDTQYF. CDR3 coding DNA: TGTGCCAGCAGCCAAGGTCCGGGACTAGCGGGGGATACGCAGTATTTT. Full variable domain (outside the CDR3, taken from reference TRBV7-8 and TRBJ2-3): GAGVSQSPRYKVAKRGQDVALRCDPISGHVSLFWYQQALGQGPEFLTYFQNEAQLDKSGLPSDRFFAERPEGSVSTLKIQRTQQEDSAVYLCASSQGPGLAGDTQYFGPGTRLTVL.

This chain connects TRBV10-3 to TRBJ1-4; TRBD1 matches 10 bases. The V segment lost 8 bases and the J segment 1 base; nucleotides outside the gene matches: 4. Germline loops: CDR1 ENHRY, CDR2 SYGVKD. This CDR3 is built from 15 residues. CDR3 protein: CAIGQGGGTNEKLFF. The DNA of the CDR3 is TGTGCCATCGGACAGGGGGGCGGAACTAATGAAAAACTGTTTTTT.

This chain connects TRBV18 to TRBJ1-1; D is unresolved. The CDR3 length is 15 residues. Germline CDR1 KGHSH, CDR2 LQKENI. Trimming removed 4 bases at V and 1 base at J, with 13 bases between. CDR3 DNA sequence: TGTGCCAGCTCACATTCGGCGGCGGGGAACACTGAAGCTTTCTTT. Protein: CASSHSAAGNTEAFF.

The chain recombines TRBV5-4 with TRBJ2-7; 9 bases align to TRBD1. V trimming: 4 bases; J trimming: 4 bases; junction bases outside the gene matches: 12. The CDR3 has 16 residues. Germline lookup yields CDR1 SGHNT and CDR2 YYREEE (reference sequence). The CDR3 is CASSRGTGTGQYEQYF. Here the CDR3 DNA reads TGTGCCAGCAGCCGAGGGACCGGGACAGGGCAGTACGAGCAGTACTTC. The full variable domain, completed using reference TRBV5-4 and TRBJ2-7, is ETGVTQSPTHLIKTRGQQVTLRCSSQSGHNTVSWYQQALGQGPQFIFQYYREEENGRGNFPPRFSGLQFPNYSSELNVNALELDDSALYLCASSRGTGTGQYEQYFGPGTRLTVT.

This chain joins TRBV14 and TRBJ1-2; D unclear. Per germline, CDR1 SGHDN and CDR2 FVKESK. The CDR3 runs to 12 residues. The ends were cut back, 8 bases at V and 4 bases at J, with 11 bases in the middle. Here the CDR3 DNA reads TGTGCCAGCTCTGCCACATTCTATGGCTACACCTTC. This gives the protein CASSATFYGYTF. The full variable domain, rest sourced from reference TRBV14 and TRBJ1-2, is EAGVTQFPSHSVIEKGQTVTLRCDPISGHDNLYWYRRVMGKEIKFLLHFVKESKQDESGMPNNRFLAERTGGTYSTLKVQPAELEDSGVYFCASSATFYGYTFGSGTRLTVV.

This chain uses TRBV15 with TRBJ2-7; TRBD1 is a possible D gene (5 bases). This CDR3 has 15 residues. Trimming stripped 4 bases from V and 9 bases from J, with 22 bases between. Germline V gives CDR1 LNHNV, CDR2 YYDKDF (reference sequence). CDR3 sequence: CATSTQVLGLWSQYF. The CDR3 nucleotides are TGTGCCACCAGCACTCAAGTATTGGGGCTATGGTCGCAGTACTTC. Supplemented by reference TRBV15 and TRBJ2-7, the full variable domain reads DAMVIQNPRYQVTQFGKPVTLSCSQTLNHNVMYWYQQKSSQAPKLLFHYYDKDFNNEADTPDNFQSRRPNTSFCFLDIRSPGLGDTAMYLCATSTQVLGLWSQYFGPGTRLTVT.

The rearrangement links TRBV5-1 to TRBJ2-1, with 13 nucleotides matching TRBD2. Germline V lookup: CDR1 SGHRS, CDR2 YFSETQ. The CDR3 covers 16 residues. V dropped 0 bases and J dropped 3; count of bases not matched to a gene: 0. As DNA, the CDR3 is TGCGCCAGCAGCTTGGGGACTAGCGGGGGCTACAATGAGCAGTTCTTC. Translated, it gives CASSLGTSGGYNEQFF.